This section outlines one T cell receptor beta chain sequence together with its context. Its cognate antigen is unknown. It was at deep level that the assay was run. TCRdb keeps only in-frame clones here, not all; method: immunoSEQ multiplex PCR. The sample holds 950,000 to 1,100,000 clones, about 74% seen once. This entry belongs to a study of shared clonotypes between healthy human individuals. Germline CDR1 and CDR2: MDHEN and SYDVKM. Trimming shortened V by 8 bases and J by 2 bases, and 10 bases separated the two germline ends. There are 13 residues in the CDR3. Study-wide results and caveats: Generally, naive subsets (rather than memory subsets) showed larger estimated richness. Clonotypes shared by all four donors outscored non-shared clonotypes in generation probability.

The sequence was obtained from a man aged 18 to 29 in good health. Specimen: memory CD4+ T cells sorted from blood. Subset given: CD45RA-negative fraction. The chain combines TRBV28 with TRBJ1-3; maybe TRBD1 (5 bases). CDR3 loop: CASGGGAGNTIYF. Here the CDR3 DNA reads TGTGCCAGCGGCGGAGGGGCTGGAAACACCATATATTTT.